Listed below are T cell receptor beta chains from one sample, sequenced in a study of blood T cell repertoires in COVID-19. Clones were read by immunoSEQ multiplex PCR, and TCRdb kept only the in-frame ones, dropping some. The top ten clones hold 1.6% of a sample with 130,000 or so clones, about 85% of them seen once. Sequenced material: peripheral blood. The origin of the receptors is a human donor in a cohort sampled during active COVID-19. Both conserved end residues are part of each CDR3. The D gene is left open where the match is weak. Some rows mark clone size as missing; the rest say once, few, many or name a class of expanded clone.

V gene: TRBV5-4; J gene: TRBJ2-1; clone size: once; D gene: TRBD2; CDR3 DNA: TGTGCCAGCAGCTCCAAGGGGGTAGCGGGAGAAGAGCAGTTCTTC; CDR3 protein: CASSSKGVAGEEQFF
V gene: TRBV11-3; J gene: TRBJ2-5; clone size: once; D gene: .; CDR3 DNA: TGTGCCAGCAGCTTAGGAGCCCGAACGCAAGAGACCCAGTACTTC; CDR3 protein: CASSLGARTQETQYF
V gene: TRBV3-1/TRBV3-2; J gene: TRBJ2-7; clone size: .; D gene: .; CDR3 DNA: TGTGCCAGCAGCCCCAACCCCGAAGGGGCTTACGAGCAGTACTTC; CDR3 protein: CASSPNPEGAYEQYF
V gene: TRBV19; J gene: TRBJ2-5; clone size: .; D gene: .; CDR3 DNA: TGTGCCAGTACCGCCACAGGGAGCGAGACCCAGTACTTC; CDR3 protein: CASTATGSETQYF
V gene: TRBV5-1; J gene: TRBJ2-3; clone size: .; D gene: .; CDR3 DNA: TGCGCCAGCCACCCCGAGCCTAGCCGAGGCACAGATACGCAGTATTTT; CDR3 protein: CASHPEPSRGTDTQYF
V gene: TRBV7-6; J gene: TRBJ2-3; clone size: .; D gene: .; CDR3 DNA: TGTGCCAGCAGCACCCGACAGGGACTGGCAGATACGCAGTATTTT; CDR3 protein: CASSTRQGLADTQYF
V gene: TRBV12-5; J gene: TRBJ2-2; clone size: once; D gene: TRBD2; CDR3 DNA: TGTGCTAGTGGTAGCCGAGTAGCGGGAGGGACCGGGGAGCTGTTTTTT; CDR3 protein: CASGSRVAGGTGELFF
V gene: TRBV11-3; J gene: TRBJ1-1; clone size: once; D gene: .; CDR3 DNA: TGTGCCAGCAGCCTCGGGGGAGGGGTAGACACTGAAGCTTTCTTT; CDR3 protein: CASSLGGGVDTEAFF
V gene: TRBV19; J gene: TRBJ1-5; clone size: .; D gene: .; CDR3 DNA: TGTGCCAGTACCAGGACAGCTAGCAATCAGCCCCAGCATTTT; CDR3 protein: CASTRTASNQPQHF
V gene: TRBV5-3; J gene: TRBJ2-7; clone size: few; D gene: .; CDR3 DNA: TGTGCCAGAAGCGCCCGGGGCGAGCAGTACTTC; CDR3 protein: CARSARGEQYF
V gene: TRBV29-1; J gene: TRBJ2-5; clone size: .; D gene: .; CDR3 DNA: TGCAGCGTGGCTCCGGAGGGGCAAGAGACCCAGTACTTC; CDR3 protein: CSVAPEGQETQYF
V gene: TRBV7-6; J gene: TRBJ2-1; clone size: .; D gene: TRBD2; CDR3 DNA: TGTGCCAGCAGCTTAGTGGGTGATGGAGCGGGACCCTATATCGATGAGCAGTTCTTC; CDR3 protein: CASSLVGDGAGPYIDEQFF
V gene: TRBV9; J gene: TRBJ1-1; clone size: .; D gene: .; CDR3 DNA: TGTGCCAGCAGCGTCCGACCAGGGGAGAACACTGAAGCTTTCTTT; CDR3 protein: CASSVRPGENTEAFF
V gene: TRBV6-7; J gene: TRBJ2-5; clone size: .; D gene: TRBD2; CDR3 DNA: TGTGCCAGCAGACGCGTAGCGGGAGAAGACAAGACCCAGTACTTC; CDR3 protein: CASRRVAGEDKTQYF
V gene: TRBV3-1/TRBV3-2; J gene: TRBJ1-1; clone size: few; D gene: .; CDR3 DNA: TGTGCCAGCAGCCAAGTCAGCACTGAAGCTTTCTTT; CDR3 protein: CASSQVSTEAFF
V gene: TRBV4-1; J gene: TRBJ2-1; clone size: .; D gene: TRBD2; CDR3 DNA: TGCGCCAGCAGCCAAGATCGGGAGGGGAGGGAGTTCTTC; CDR3 protein: CASSQDREGREFF
V gene: TRBV28; J gene: TRBJ2-1; clone size: .; D gene: .; CDR3 DNA: TGTGCCAGCAGTTTCGCACCGTTGAGCTCCTACAATGAGCAGTTCTTC; CDR3 protein: CASSFAPLSSYNEQFF
V gene: TRBV4-2; J gene: TRBJ2-1; clone size: .; D gene: TRBD1; CDR3 DNA: TGTGCCAGCAGCCACTCCGGGACAGGGCCATACAATGAGCAGTTCTTC; CDR3 protein: CASSHSGTGPYNEQFF
V gene: TRBV6-5; J gene: TRBJ1-3; clone size: .; D gene: TRBD1; CDR3 DNA: TGTGCCAGCAGCCGAACACAGGGGGCTAGCAACACCATATATTTT; CDR3 protein: CASSRTQGASNTIYF
V gene: TRBV20-1; J gene: TRBJ1-3; clone size: .; D gene: .; CDR3 DNA: TGCAGTGCTTGGACAGCTGGACACATATATTTT; CDR3 protein: CSAWTAGHIYF
V gene: TRBV27; J gene: TRBJ2-7; clone size: once; D gene: TRBD1; CDR3 DNA: TGTGCCAGCAGTTTTAGATTGACAGGGGGCGGCGAGCAGTACTTC; CDR3 protein: CASSFRLTGGGEQYF
V gene: TRBV12-3/TRBV12-4; J gene: TRBJ1-5; clone size: .; D gene: .; CDR3 DNA: TGTGCCAGCAGTTTTCGGGATTATCAGCCCCAGCATTTT; CDR3 protein: CASSFRDYQPQHF